This T cell receptor beta chain came from a study of T-cell reconstitution after alpha-beta-depleted transplantation in children. Preparation of the TCRbeta library used unique molecular identifiers. TCRdb processed the PCR reads anew with MiXCR; each CDR3 protein has one entry. Of about 400,000 distinct CDR3 sequences listed, around 21% are singletons. Germline CDR1 reads SEHNR; CDR2 reads FQNEAQ (reference sequence). CDR3 length equals 12 residues. Trimming removed 4 bases from V and 5 bases from J, with 9 bases in between. The sequencing used PBMCs from the stem cell graft donor, collected from the stem cell graft. The chain joins TRBV7-9 to TRBJ2-7; D uncertain. This clonotype originated in a human donor who donated a stem cell graft to a child with acute myeloid leukemia. The CDR3 DNA reads TGTGCCAGCAGCTATGGGGTCAACGAGCAGTACTTC. The encoded protein is CASSYGVNEQYF.